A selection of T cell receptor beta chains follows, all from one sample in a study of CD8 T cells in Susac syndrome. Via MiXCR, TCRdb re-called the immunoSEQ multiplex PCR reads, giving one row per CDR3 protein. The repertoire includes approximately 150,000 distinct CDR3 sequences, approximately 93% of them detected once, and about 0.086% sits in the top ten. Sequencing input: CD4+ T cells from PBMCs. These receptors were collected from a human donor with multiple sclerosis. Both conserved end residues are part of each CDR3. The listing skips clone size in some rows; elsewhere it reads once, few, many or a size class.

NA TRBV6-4 CASSDSDRNTEAFF
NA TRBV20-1 CSARDRNYTF
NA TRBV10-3 CAISEQHDQPQHF
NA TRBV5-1 CASNEGWGQSYNEQFF
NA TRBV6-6 CASTLVGPQPQHF
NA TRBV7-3 CASSLGHNNEQFF
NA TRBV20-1 CSAGRPTGSNQPQHF
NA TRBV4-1 CASSNPGKGSGNTIYF
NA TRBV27 CASMPYREETQYF
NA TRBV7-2 CASSLAPYQPQHF
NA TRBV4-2 CASSQGGGGYYNEQFF
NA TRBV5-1 CASAVRTGDGEQYF
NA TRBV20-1 CSAMGGGDGSSYNEQFF
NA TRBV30 CALVRGGRLSRNTGELFF
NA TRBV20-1 CSASDRGTEAFF
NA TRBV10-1 CASSDGQRGSGELFF
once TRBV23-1 CASSQFPGWGWEKLFF
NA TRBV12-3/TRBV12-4 CASSSLSIQYF
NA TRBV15 CATSRVGQPQHF
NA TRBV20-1 CSAPREPSTDTQYF
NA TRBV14 CASSQDWTTSVGAFF